The 25 T cell receptor beta chains reported below all come from one sample, sequenced in a study of radiation and T cells in renal cell carcinoma. The protocol was immunoSEQ multiplex PCR, while the TCRdb copy is restricted to in-frame clones and leaves out a portion. The sample holds 150,000 or so clones, roughly 84% seen once. Time point given: baseline pretreatment blood. Treatment specified: 15 Gy SBRT to primary tumor, nephrectomy 4 weeks later. Sequencing was performed on blood, taken from a patient whose treatment included radiotherapy and nephrectomy. Every receptor here comes from a woman aged 45-65 years with renal cell carcinoma.

With respect to this clone: At one of its ends the junction is not consistent with the germline gene, which may arise from a read error. The chain uses TRBV19 and TRBJ1-2; D gene unclear. Germline V gene data show CDR1 as LNHDA and CDR2 as SQIVND (reference sequence). This CDR3 is 13 amino acids long. CDR3 sequence reads: CASRIDGSYGYTF. CDR3 nucleotide sequence: TGTGCCAGTAGGATAGACGGCTCCTATGGCTACACCTTC.

This clone was counted only a few times. The junction departs from the called germline gene at one end, perhaps through a read error. The chain links TRBV7-9 to TRBJ1-1, with a possible D match to TRBD1 (5 bases). The CDR3 sequence is 15 residues long. Germline V gene lookup returns CDR1 SEHNR and CDR2 FQNEAQ (reference sequence). CDR3 loop: CASSQEWGGLMEAFF. CDR3 DNA: TGCGCCAGCAGCCAAGAATGGGGGGGTTTAATGGAAGCTTTCTTT.

This chain joins TRBV7-8 and TRBJ2-1, with no clear D. Germline CDR1 reads SGHVS; CDR2 reads FQNEAQ. The CDR3 is made up of 11 amino acids. Trimming pared 5 bases from V and 10 bases from J, leaving 9 bases between. The chain's CDR3 is CASSQLGEQFF. CDR3 coding DNA: TGTGCCAGCAGCCAGCTGGGCGAGCAGTTCTTC. The full variable domain, with the rest looked up from reference TRBV7-8 and TRBJ2-1, is GAGVSQSPRYKVAKRGQDVALRCDPISGHVSLFWYQQALGQGPEFLTYFQNEAQLDKSGLPSDRFFAERPEGSVSTLKIQRTQQEDSAVYLCASSQLGEQFFGPGTRLTVL.

This sequence joins TRBV4-3 and TRBJ1-3, with D uncertain. CDR3 length: 12 amino acids. Germline CDR1 and CDR2: LGHNA and YSLEER. V was cut by 4 bases and J by 0 bases, with 1 base left in between. CDR3 amino acids: CASSPSGNTIYF. CDR3 bases: TGCGCCAGCAGCCCCTCTGGAAACACCATATATTTT.

The rearrangement joins TRBV5-5 to TRBJ1-2; possible D gene TRBD1, 6 bases. CDR3 size: 14 residues. Trimming cost V 1 base and J 7 bases, with 14 bases left between them. Germline V lookup: CDR1 SGHKS, CDR2 YYEKEE (reference sequence). CDR3 loop: CASSLPSQGGGYTF. In nucleotides, the CDR3 is TGTGCCAGCAGCTTGCCCTCACAGGGAGGTGGCTACACCTTC.

This clone has a handful of counts. The genes are TRBV29-1 and TRBJ2-7, with TRBD1 identical over 7 bases. The junction had 7 bases not matched to a gene; V was cut back by 5 bases and J by 3 bases. This CDR3 is built from 13 residues. Germline V gene lookup returns CDR1 SQVTM and CDR2 ANQGSEA. The DNA of the CDR3 is TGCAGCGTTAACCTTCGACAGGGCTACGAGCAGTACTTC. It translates to CSVNLRQGYEQYF.

This rearrangement joins TRBV4-1 to TRBJ1-1; D is unresolved. V lost 0 bases, J lost 1 base, and 6 bases lay in between. Per germline, CDR1 MGHRA and CDR2 YSYEKL. The CDR3 runs 14 residues. CDR3 amino acids: CASSQDSGNTEAFF. Written as DNA, the CDR3 is TGCGCCAGCAGCCAAGATTCAGGGAACACTGAAGCTTTCTTT.

This rearrangement joins TRBV7-2 to TRBJ1-6; 8 bases match TRBD1. Trimming took 2 bases from V and 9 from J; bases not matched to a gene: 9. In germline, CDR1 is SGHTA, CDR2 FQGNSA. The CDR3 runs 16 residues. The CDR3 DNA follows: TGTGCCAGCAGCTTAATCCCGGGACAGGAGGGTTCACCCCTCCACTTT. Residues: CASSLIPGQEGSPLHF.

This rearrangement joins TRBV5-1 to TRBJ1-2; 7 bases map to TRBD1. The germline CDR1 and CDR2 sequences are SGHRS and YFSETQ. The J segment lost 4 bases and the V segment lost 0 bases, leaving 12 bases of the junction unmatched. This CDR3 spans 17 amino acids. The CDR3 loop reads CASSLERGGQDFYGYTF. CDR3 bases: TGCGCCAGCAGCTTGGAGAGGGGAGGACAGGACTTCTATGGCTACACCTTC.

The V and J genes are TRBV15 and TRBJ1-2, with 9 bases that match TRBD1. Germline V lookup: CDR1 LNHNV, CDR2 YYDKDF (reference sequence). J lost 6 bases, V lost 0 bases, and 5 bases had no gene match. The CDR3 runs 15 residues. The CDR3, as DNA: TGTGCCACCAGCAGAGATCGAGGGACAGGGAATGGCTACACCTTC. As protein: CATSRDRGTGNGYTF.

The V gene is TRBV6-4, the J gene TRBJ1-5; D unresolved. Deletions cut 3 bases from V and 0 bases from J, with 21 bases between. The CDR3 runs to 19 residues. Germline lookup yields CDR1 MRHNA and CDR2 SNTAGT. The CDR3 nucleotides read TGTGCCAGCAGTGATTCTTCGTCCCGAGCGGCGTATAGCAATCAGCCCCAGCATTTT. This sequence encodes CASSDSSSRAAYSNQPQHF.

V gene TRBV25-1 combines with J gene TRBJ1-2; 8 bases line up with TRBD1. Germline V gives CDR1 MGHDK, CDR2 SYGVNS. Trimming at V came to 8 bases and at J to 8 bases, leaving 10 bases not matched to a gene. The CDR3 has 13 residues. CDR3 sequence reads: CASAFTGTGGYTF. Written as DNA, the CDR3 is TGTGCCAGCGCGTTCACAGGGACAGGCGGCTACACCTTC.

The rearrangement joins TRBV6-5 to TRBJ1-5; 7 bases fit TRBD1. CDR1 MNHEY and CDR2 SVGAGI come from the germline V gene. The CDR3 spans 14 residues. Germline trimming cut 5 bases from V and 9 bases from J; bases unmatched to any gene: 10. The CDR3 coding sequence is TGTGCCAGCAGTCGCCGGGACAGCAAATGGCCCCAGCATTTT. Its protein is CASSRRDSKWPQHF.

This clone showed up just once. V usage is TRBV2 and J usage is TRBJ2-5; 7 bases fit TRBD1. CDR1 and CDR2 from the germline V gene are SNHLY and FYNNEI. The CDR3 is 14 residues long. The V and J ends lost 1 base and 6 bases, in that order; junction bases with no gene match: 5. The CDR3 sequence is CASSEGGQRKTQYF. CDR3 nucleotide sequence: TGTGCCAGCAGTGAAGGGGGACAGAGGAAGACCCAGTACTTC.

This sequence joins TRBV5-4 and TRBJ1-2, with a weak D call TRBD1 (5 bases). V was clipped by 0 bases and J by 13 bases, with 13 bases between them. The germline CDR1 and CDR2 sequences are SGHNT and YYREEE (reference sequence). The CDR3 runs to 12 residues. CDR3 nucleotide sequence: TGTGCCAGCAGCTTGGTCCTAGGGGACTGCACCTTC. It yields the protein CASSLVLGDCTF.

The chain carries TRBV21-1 and TRBJ2-3; TRBD2, as called in the table, went unchecked against the DNA. TRBV21-1 is a pseudogene. CDR3 length: 19 amino acids. The CDR3 spells CASSKVFPMGGGCTDTQYF. CDR3 bases: TGTGCCAGCAGCAAAGTATTCCCGATGGGGGGTGGCTGCACAGATACGCAGTATTTT.

The chain is built from TRBV5-1 and TRBJ2-6; TRBD1 matches 7 bases. The germline CDR1 and CDR2 sequences are SGHRS and YFSETQ. The CDR3 is 16 amino acids. The junction had 2 bases not matched to a gene; V was cut back by 0 bases and J by 2 bases. Here the CDR3 reads CASSLGGQPGANVLTF. CDR3 sequence (DNA): TGCGCCAGCAGCTTGGGGGGACAGCCTGGGGCCAACGTCCTGACTTTC.

The chain joins TRBV2 to TRBJ1-6; 7 positions match TRBD1. Unmatched junction bases numbered 6, after V lost 1 base and J lost 6 bases. The CDR3 has 16 amino acids. Germline lookup yields CDR1 SNHLY and CDR2 FYNNEI. For the CDR3, the DNA is TGTGCCAGCAGTGAAGGGGGGACAGAATTTAATTCACCCCTCCACTTT. It specifies CASSEGGTEFNSPLHF. Complete variable domain (other parts from reference TRBV2 and TRBJ1-6): EPEVTQTPSHQVTQMGQEVILRCVPISNHLYFYWYRQILGQKVEFLVSFYNNEISEKSEIFDDQFSVERPDGSNFTLKIRSTKLEDSAMYFCASSEGGTEFNSPLHFGNGTRLTVT.

The gene calls are TRBV19 and TRBJ1-2; 9 nucleotides line up with TRBD1. The CDR3 extends over 13 amino acids. With 11 bases clipped from V and 5 bases from J, the junction kept 9 bases outside the gene matches. Germline V gene sequence: CDR1 LNHDA, CDR2 SQIVND (reference sequence). CDR3 nucleotides: TGTGCCTCCTGGGACAGGGAGGCGTATGGCTACACCTTC. It is translated as CASWDREAYGYTF.

The genes are TRBV6-5 and TRBJ2-1, with a weak D call TRBD2 (5 bases). Deletions cut 5 bases from V and 7 bases from J, with 9 bases between. From germline, CDR1 is MNHEY and CDR2 SVGAGI. The CDR3 loop spans 12 amino acids. CDR3: CASSKLENEQFF. The CDR3 DNA reads TGTGCCAGCAGTAAACTAGAAAATGAGCAGTTCTTC.

This sequence joins TRBV5-5 and TRBJ1-6; 7 bases align to TRBD1. CDR1 is SGHKS, CDR2 YYEKEE, per germline (reference sequence). V gave up 3 bases and J gave up 11 bases; unmatched junction bases: 14. The CDR3 has 16 amino acids. This CDR3 is CASSWGPGTDQTPLHF. The CDR3 bases are TGTGCCAGCAGCTGGGGGCCCGGGACAGACCAGACACCCCTCCACTTT.

The chain links TRBV29-1 to TRBJ1-2, with 11 bases that match TRBD1. CDR1 SQVTM and CDR2 ANQGSEA come from the germline V gene. J was trimmed by 0 bases and V by 6 bases; bases with no gene match: 6. The CDR3 runs 15 residues. The CDR3 protein is CSVRTGGGPNYGYTF. CDR3 bases: TGCAGCGTGCGGACAGGGGGCGGCCCTAACTATGGCTACACCTTC.

V and J are TRBV19 and TRBJ1-5; D may be TRBD1 (5 bases). CDR1 is LNHDA and CDR2 is SQIVND in the germline V gene (reference sequence). This CDR3 contains 16 residues. The V end was cut by 4 bases, the J end by 7 bases, with 20 bases between. The CDR3 DNA reads TGTGCCAGTAGTAGGGGGACTTCATGGATCGACCAGCCCCAGCATTTT. Its protein product is CASSRGTSWIDQPQHF.

The chain is built from TRBV6-1 and TRBJ1-4; 7 nucleotides match TRBD1. Germline CDR1 MNHNS, CDR2 SASEGT. This CDR3 has 16 amino acids. Losses at the gene ends were 4 bases for V and 3 bases for J; bases not matched to a gene: 8. CDR3 residues: CASSVGTENPNEKLFF. Written as DNA, the CDR3 is TGTGCCAGCAGTGTCGGGACAGAGAATCCTAATGAAAAACTGTTTTTT.

CDR3 DNA: TGTGCCAGCAGCCGGGCTGCCACGATGGAGTACTTC. Translation: CASSRAATMEYF. J is TRBJ2-7 and V is TRBV5-4; D not resolved. Germline loops: CDR1 SGHNT, CDR2 YYREEE (reference sequence). V lost 4 bases, J lost 11 bases, and 16 bases lay in between. The CDR3 consists of 12 residues.